These 23 T cell receptor beta chains share one sample of origin, sequenced in a study of blood T cell repertoires in COVID-19. Sequencing was performed with immunoSEQ multiplex PCR; in TCRdb, only in-frame clones are kept and a portion is missing. Of more than 200,000 clones in the sample, around 82% were seen once. Sequencing used peripheral blood. The source of these receptors is a woman aged 80 or older with active or convalescent COVID-19.

This clone came up once. The chain recombines TRBV7-2 with TRBJ2-7; weak D call: TRBD1 (6 bases). The V gene's germline CDR1 is SGHTA and CDR2 FQGNSA. The CDR3 is 16 residues long. Trimming shortened V by 4 bases and J by 2 bases, and 18 bases separated the two germline ends. The CDR3 region has the DNA TGTGCCAGCAGCTCCACTGTATCGGACAGAGCCTACGAGCAGTACTTC. As protein: CASSSTVSDRAYEQYF.

The V call is TRBV6-6, the J call TRBJ1-2, with 9 positions matching TRBD1. V lost 5 bases to trimming and J lost 4 bases; unmatched junction nucleotides: 14. The CDR3 loop spans 17 amino acids. Per germline, CDR1 MNHNY and CDR2 SVGAGI (reference sequence). CDR3 sequence: CASSQGTGNSFVYGYTF. In nucleotides, the CDR3 is TGTGCCAGCAGTCAGGGGACAGGGAATTCATTCGTCTATGGCTACACCTTC.

The genes are TRBV24-1 and TRBJ2-3; 8 bases are a match to TRBD2. Trimming removed 5 bases from V and 2 bases from J; junction bases left unmatched: 5. The length of the CDR3 is 15 residues. CDR1 and CDR2 (germline): KGHDR, SFDVKD. This CDR3 reads CATSGEAGDTDTQYF. In DNA form, the CDR3 reads TGTGCCACCAGTGGGGAAGCGGGGGACACAGATACGCAGTATTTT.

The chain recombines TRBV5-8 with TRBJ2-5; 8 nucleotides align to TRBD1. Trimming took 6 bases from V and 2 from J; bases not matched to a gene: 9. CDR3 length: 15 amino acids. From germline, CDR1 is SGHTS and CDR2 YDEGEE. The CDR3 nucleotides read TGTGCCAGCACCCGGTCACAGGGGGTTCAAGAGACCCAGTACTTC. Protein product: CASTRSQGVQETQYF.

The chain uses TRBV10-3 and TRBJ2-7; maybe TRBD1 (5 bases). The CDR3 is 14 residues long. The V end lost 3 bases, the J end lost 0 bases, and 9 bases lay between the germline ends. Germline V lookup: CDR1 ENHRY, CDR2 SYGVKD. In DNA, the CDR3 is TGTGCCATCAGTGATCAGGGATCCTCCTACGAGCAGTACTTC. This codes for CAISDQGSSYEQYF.

Comment on this clone: At one of its ends the junction is not consistent with the germline gene, which may arise from a read error. The chain couples TRBV7-7 to TRBJ2-1; 8 bases match TRBD2. The V gene's germline CDR1 is SSHAT and CDR2 FNYEAQ (reference sequence). CDR3 length: 15 amino acids. CDR3: CASSLGTSSYNEQFF. CDR3 in DNA: TGTGCTAGCAGCTTAGGGACTAGCTCCTACAATGAGCAGTTCTTC.

In this sample, this clone turned up once. This chain joins TRBV9 and TRBJ2-3; TRBD2 matches 9 bases. CDR1 is SGDLS, CDR2 YYNGEE, per germline. The CDR3 loop spans 17 amino acids. Trimming cost V 0 bases and J 0 bases; bases outside gene matches: 5. The chain's CDR3 is CASSVGLAGRSTDTQYF. The CDR3 bases are TGTGCCAGCAGCGTAGGGCTAGCGGGACGAAGCACAGATACGCAGTATTTT.

The genes are TRBV3-1 (or the pseudogene TRBV3-2) and TRBJ2-5, with D possibly being TRBD2 (5 bases). This CDR3 is 16 amino acids long. Deletions cut 1 base from V and 4 bases from J, with 16 bases between. Germline values: CDR1 LGHDT, CDR2 YNNKEL (reference sequence). CDR3 sequence (DNA): TGTGCCAGCAGCCAAGGACGCCGAACTAGGAGAGAGACCCAGTACTTC. Its protein is CASSQGRRTRRETQYF.

The CDR3 loop reads CASSTGGNSDTQYF. In nucleotides, the CDR3 is TGTGCAAGCTCGACAGGCGGTAACTCAGATACGCAGTATTTT. The gene calls are TRBV12-2 and TRBJ2-3; the table's D gene call, TRBD1, was not cross checked with the DNA. TRBV12-2 is given as a pseudogene. The CDR3 length is 14 residues.

This sequence joins TRBV12-3 or TRBV12-4 and TRBJ2-1; 8 bases line up with TRBD2. Trimming removed 8 bases from V and 8 bases from J; junction bases left unmatched: 8. The CDR3 is 13 amino acids. The CDR3 protein is CASDSGREDEQFF. CDR3 nucleotide sequence: TGTGCCAGCGACAGCGGGAGAGAGGATGAGCAGTTCTTC.

The rearrangement uses TRBV5-1 and TRBJ1-3, with unresolved D. Germline V gene lookup returns CDR1 SGHRS and CDR2 YFSETQ. Trimming shortened V by 0 bases and J by 7 bases, and 8 bases separated the two germline ends. The CDR3 covers 13 residues. DNA of the CDR3: TGCGCCAGCAGCTTGGGGCCTCCTAACACCATATATTTT. Amino acid sequence: CASSLGPPNTIYF. Looking up the rest from reference TRBV5-1 and TRBJ1-3 gives the full variable domain: KAGVTQTPRYLIKTRGQQVTLSCSPISGHRSVSWYQQTPGQGLQFLFEYFSETQRNKGNFPGRFSGRQFSNSRSEMNVSTLELGDSALYLCASSLGPPNTIYFGEGSWLTVV.

The CDR3 is CASSGGGFGEKLFF. CDR3 nucleotides: TGTGCCAGCAGTGGAGGGGGCTTTGGCGAAAAACTGTTTTTT. This sequence joins TRBV28 and TRBJ1-4; 7 bases line up with TRBD1. The germline V gene encodes CDR1 MDHEN and CDR2 SYDVKM. The CDR3 is made up of 14 amino acids. V lost 5 bases and J lost 8; bases outside the gene matches: 8.

V usage is TRBV27 and J usage is TRBJ2-7; weak D call: TRBD2 (6 bases). From germline, CDR1 is MNHEY and CDR2 SMNVEV (reference sequence). The germline V and J ends were trimmed by 6 bases and 0 bases, with 9 bases remaining between them. This CDR3 has 13 residues. The CDR3 nucleotides are TGTGCCAGCAGGGACGGGAGCTCCTACGAGCAGTACTTC. This encodes CASRDGSSYEQYF.

The genes are TRBV11-2 and TRBJ2-1; 13 positions agree with TRBD2. V was pared by 3 bases and J by 10 bases, with 6 bases of the junction left unmatched. The CDR3 runs to 15 residues. In germline, CDR1 is SGHAT, CDR2 FQNNGV. The CDR3 region has the DNA TGTGCCAGCAGCTTTGGACTAGCGGGAGCCGGGGAGCAGTTCTTC. Translating gives CASSFGLAGAGEQFF.

The chain joins TRBV19 to TRBJ1-3; a weak D match, TRBD1 (5 bases). The CDR3 loop spans 16 amino acids. Germline-derived CDR1 and CDR2 are LNHDA and SQIVND (reference sequence). With 1 base removed from V and 4 bases from J, the gap between germline ends came to 14 bases. The CDR3 DNA is TGTGCCAGTAGTATAGTTCCAGTGGGACTCGGAAACACCATATATTTT. Translation gives CASSIVPVGLGNTIYF.

V is TRBV27 and J is TRBJ1-2; D is perhaps TRBD1 (5 bases). Trimming stripped 6 bases from V and 4 bases from J, with 12 bases between. The CDR3 spans 13 residues. CDR1 is MNHEY, CDR2 SMNVEV, per germline (reference sequence). In DNA, the CDR3 is TGTGCCAGCAGGCCCACAGGCTCCTATGGCTACACCTTC. Residues: CASRPTGSYGYTF.

The chain joins TRBV19 to TRBJ2-7; the D gene is possibly TRBD2 (6 bases). V was pared by 2 bases and J by 0 bases, with 11 bases between. This CDR3 contains 15 residues. CDR1 LNHDA and CDR2 SQIVND come from the germline V gene (reference sequence). CDR3 nucleotide sequence: TGTGCCAGTAGTATATTATACGGGAGCTCCTACGAGCAGTACTTC. Its translation is CASSILYGSSYEQYF. Full variable domain (outside the CDR3, taken from reference TRBV19 and TRBJ2-7): DGGITQSPKYLFRKEGQNVTLSCEQNLNHDAMYWYRQDPGQGLRLIYYSQIVNDFQKGDIAEGYSVSREKKESFPLTVTSAQKNPTAFYLCASSILYGSSYEQYFGPGTRLTVT.

Turning to this clone: This sample includes further DNA sequences coding for the same CDR3. The V call is TRBV28, the J call TRBJ1-2; D remains ambiguous. The CDR3 covers 12 residues. Per germline, CDR1 MDHEN and CDR2 SYDVKM. Trimming shortened V by 2 bases and J by 5 bases, and 6 bases separated the two germline ends. CDR3 protein: CASSLGGYGYTF. CDR3 DNA sequence: TGTGCCAGCAGTTTAGGAGGATATGGCTACACCTTC.

This clone was seen just once. The chain carries TRBV6-1 and TRBJ2-3; no clear D. The V end lost 3 bases, the J end lost 1 base, and 11 bases lay between the germline ends. Germline CDR1 is MNHNS and CDR2 is SASEGT. There are 15 residues in the CDR3. The CDR3 nucleotides are TGTGCCAGCAGTGATGGGCCAATTGGCACAGATACGCAGTATTTT. Encoded protein: CASSDGPIGTDTQYF.

This chain joins TRBV4-1 and TRBJ2-7; D remains unclear. This CDR3 is 16 amino acids long. V was clipped by 0 bases and J by 3 bases, with 15 bases between them. Germline V lookup: CDR1 MGHRA, CDR2 YSYEKL. This CDR3 reads CASSQERAERRYEQYF. Here the CDR3 DNA reads TGCGCCAGCAGCCAAGAGAGAGCCGAACGCCGCTACGAGCAGTACTTC.

The chain is built from TRBV27 and TRBJ2-2; 9 nucleotides agree with TRBD1. The CDR3 is 16 residues long. CDR1 and CDR2 (germline): MNHEY, SMNVEV (reference sequence). Unmatched junction bases numbered 8, after V lost 5 bases and J lost 4 bases. CDR3 sequence: CASSTGQGWGTGELFF. CDR3 DNA: TGTGCCAGCAGTACGGGACAGGGTTGGGGCACCGGGGAGCTGTTTTTT.

This clone came up a few times. The V and J genes are TRBV3-1 (or the pseudogene TRBV3-2) and TRBJ1-2; 8 positions match TRBD1. The germline V gene has CDR1 LGHDT and CDR2 YNNKEL (reference sequence). The CDR3 is 14 amino acids. The V gene end was trimmed by 1 base and the J gene end by 7 bases; junction bases not matched to a gene: 5. CDR3 sequence reads: CASSQVLTGGGYTF. In DNA, the CDR3 is TGTGCCAGCAGCCAAGTTCTAACAGGGGGTGGCTACACCTTC.

This clone was recorded once. This rearrangement joins TRBV27 to TRBJ1-4, with 7 bases identical to TRBD1. CDR3 size: 17 residues. Germline loops: CDR1 MNHEY, CDR2 SMNVEV (reference sequence). Trimming took 6 bases from V and 4 from J; bases not matched to a gene: 14. The CDR3 sequence is CASRSDYRTGYNEKLFF. CDR3 in DNA: TGTGCCAGCAGGAGTGACTACAGGACAGGATATAATGAAAAACTGTTTTTT.